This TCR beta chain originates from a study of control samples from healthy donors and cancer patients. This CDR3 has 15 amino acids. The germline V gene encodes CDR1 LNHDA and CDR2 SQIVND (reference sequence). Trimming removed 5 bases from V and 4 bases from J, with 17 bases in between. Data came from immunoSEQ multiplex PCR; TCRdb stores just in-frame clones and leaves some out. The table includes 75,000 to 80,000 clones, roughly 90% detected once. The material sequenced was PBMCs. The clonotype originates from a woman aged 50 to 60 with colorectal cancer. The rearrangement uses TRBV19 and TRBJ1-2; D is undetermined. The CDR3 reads CASSPNGQPSYGYTF. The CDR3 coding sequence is TGTGCCAGTAGTCCCAACGGCCAACCTTCCTATGGCTACACCTTC.